The sequence of this TCR beta chain was determined in a study of CXCR3-negative and CXCR3-positive naive CD8 T cells. UMI-labeled 5' RACE TRB cDNA libraries were prepared from the cells. For each CDR3 protein, TCRdb gives one entry from its re-call of the 5' RACE reads, without DNA. The sample table sets out 130,000 or so distinct CDR3 sequences. Researchers sorted some 270,000 cells of each CD8+ T cell subset in triplicate. By phenotype, naive CD8+ T cells were CD45RO-CCR7+CD27+CD95-. Study-wide points: Relative to CXCR3-negative naive cells, CXCR3-positive naive cells had more hydrophobic TRB CDR3s. Naive cells that were CXCR3-negative or CXCR3-positive used TRBV-TRBJ genes alike, while memory cells diverged.

The CDR3 has 14 amino acids. CDR1 is DFQATT and CDR2 is SNEGSKA in the germline V gene (reference sequence). Of note for this clonotype: The antigen remains undetermined.

This sequence originates from a human donor in good health. Some clones in this sample may be carry-over from other donors' samples. Source material: naive CXCR3+ CD8+ T cells from blood. As to subset: CD45RO-CCR7+CD27+CD95- naive CD8+ T cells expressing CXCR3 (TNR3+). The chain joins TRBV20-1 to TRBJ2-4; TCRdb names TRBD1, which stays unverified in the absence of DNA. CDR3 loop: CSANAPIAKNIQYF.